This passage covers 14 T cell receptor beta chains from one sample sequenced in a study of shared clonotypes between healthy human individuals. CD45RO-negative cells were positively selected for CCR7, leaving out terminally differentiated effector memory CD45RA+ cells. The assay was immunoSEQ multiplex PCR, and TCRdb's table has in-frame clones only and misses some. The sample records some 2.1 million clones, around 93% being singletons. Sequencing was carried out using naive CD8+ T cells from PBMCs. The source of these receptors is a man between 18 and 29 years old in good health. Some clones in this sample may be carry-over from other donors' samples.

The chain is built from TRBV7-9 and TRBJ1-2; perhaps TRBD1 as D (6 bases). The germline gives CDR1 SEHNR, CDR2 FQNEAQ (reference sequence). Trimming removed 5 bases at V and 2 bases at J, with 6 bases between. The CDR3 extends over 12 amino acids. The CDR3 coding sequence is TGTGCCAGCAGCGGACAGAACTATGGCTACACCTTC. Translation gives CASSGQNYGYTF.

The chain has TRBV27 and TRBJ2-2; no reliable D call. V was clipped by 9 bases and J by 3 bases, with 14 bases between them. Germline assignment: CDR1 MNHEY and CDR2 SMNVEV (reference sequence). The CDR3 spans 14 residues. CDR3 nucleotides: TGTGCCAGTAACCAAACTCCGGACACCGGGGAGCTGTTTTTT. It yields the protein CASNQTPDTGELFF.

The chain links TRBV15 to TRBJ2-1; unclear D gene. V was trimmed by 5 bases and J by 8 bases, leaving 16 bases between them. Germline CDR1 and CDR2: LNHNV and YYDKDF (reference sequence). The CDR3 consists of 14 residues. CDR3 nucleotide sequence: TGTGCCACCAGCTCCGCCATGGTGGTCGATGAGCAGTTCTTC. Its protein is CATSSAMVVDEQFF.

The chain is built from TRBV4-3 and TRBJ2-1; possibly TRBD1 or TRBD2 for D (5 bases each). CDR3 length equals 17 residues. The V and J ends lost 1 base and 9 bases respectively, with 22 bases between them. CDR1 is LGHNA, CDR2 YSLEER, per germline. CDR3 in amino acids: CASSQVYGTTLGVEQFF. The CDR3 region has the DNA TGCGCCAGCAGCCAAGTCTACGGGACCACCCTGGGAGTTGAGCAGTTCTTC.

The CDR3 sequence: CASSPTGTGLLSSYNEQFF. The CDR3, as DNA: TGTGCCAGCAGCCCTACCGGGACAGGCCTCCTCAGCTCCTACAATGAGCAGTTCTTC. The chain combines TRBV7-3 with TRBJ2-1; 8 positions match TRBD1. The CDR3 length is 19 residues. The J segment lost 0 bases and the V segment lost 5 bases, leaving 15 bases of the junction unmatched. Per the germline V gene, CDR1 is SGHTA and CDR2 is FQGTGA. Together with reference TRBV7-3 and TRBJ2-1, the CDR3 gives the full variable domain: GAGVSQTPSNKVTEKGKYVELRCDPISGHTALYWYRQSLGQGPEFLIYFQGTGAADDSGLPNDRFFAVRPEGSVSTLKIQRTERGDSAVYLCASSPTGTGLLSSYNEQFFGPGTRLTVL.

This rearrangement joins TRBV7-3 to TRBJ2-6; D perhaps matches TRBD2 (6 bases). The CDR3 has 20 amino acids. CDR1 is SGHTA, CDR2 FQGTGA, per germline. Trimming pared 0 bases from V and 0 bases from J, leaving 18 bases between. CDR3 sequence reads: CASSLTGGMSYLSGANVLTF. The CDR3 DNA follows: TGTGCCAGCAGCTTAACGGGGGGTATGTCCTATCTCTCTGGGGCCAACGTCCTGACTTTC.

This sequence joins TRBV28 and TRBJ2-3; D uncertain. Trimming removed 7 bases from V and 4 bases from J, with 9 bases in between. The CDR3 is 12 residues long. Per germline, CDR1 MDHEN and CDR2 SYDVKM. In DNA form, the CDR3 reads TGTGCCAGCACCCGGATCTCAGATACGCAGTATTTT. Its protein product is CASTRISDTQYF.

In this sample, this clone turned up once. The gene calls are TRBV19 and TRBJ2-7; 9 nucleotides match TRBD1. There are 14 residues in the CDR3. V gave up 3 bases and J gave up 9 bases; unmatched junction bases: 9. Germline CDR1 is LNHDA and CDR2 is SQIVND (reference sequence). CDR3 amino acids: CASSIRDRANVQYF. CDR3 nucleotide sequence: TGTGCCAGTAGTATTCGGGACAGGGCAAATGTGCAGTACTTC.

The CDR3 is CASSLRGNRDGYTF. The CDR3 nucleotides read TGTGCCAGCAGCTTGCGGGGGAACCGGGATGGCTACACCTTC. The chain carries TRBV5-4 and TRBJ1-2; D is possibly TRBD1 (5 bases). Per the germline V gene, CDR1 is SGHNT and CDR2 is YYREEE (reference sequence). This CDR3 comprises 14 residues. Trimming shortened V by 1 base and J by 6 bases, and 13 bases separated the two germline ends.

The DNA for the CDR3 is TGTGCCAGCAGCCCGCATGCACGAGATACGCAGTATTTT. Residues: CASSPHARDTQYF. The chain combines TRBV11-1 with TRBJ2-3; D not certain. Germline V gene lookup returns CDR1 SGHAT and CDR2 FQDESV (reference sequence). Trimming took off 5 bases at V and 5 bases at J, with 11 bases between the two ends. This CDR3 comprises 13 residues.

This rearrangement joins TRBV9 to TRBJ1-2, with 7 bases fitting TRBD1. Germline CDR1 SGDLS, CDR2 YYNGEE. The V gene end was trimmed by 3 bases and the J gene end by 8 bases; junction bases not matched to a gene: 7. The CDR3 sequence is 13 residues long. The CDR3 coding sequence is TGTGCCAGCAGCGACCGACAGGGCAGCGGCTACACCTTC. Encoded protein: CASSDRQGSGYTF.

J is TRBJ2-3 and V is TRBV27; 7 nucleotides match TRBD1. CDR3 length equals 17 residues. Unmatched junction bases numbered 14, after V lost 6 bases and J lost 2 bases. Germline CDR1 and CDR2: MNHEY and SMNVEV (reference sequence). DNA for the CDR3: TGTGCCAGCAGGCGAAAACCGGGACAGCTTTTCACAGATACGCAGTATTTT. Its translation is CASRRKPGQLFTDTQYF.

This clone was detected only once. The chain uses TRBV9 and TRBJ2-1, with D possibly TRBD2 on 6 matching bases. V gave up 3 bases and J gave up 2 bases, with 12 bases separating them. This CDR3 region has 15 residues. Germline V CDR1 and CDR2: SGDLS, YYNGEE. The CDR3 region is CASSAIGSPYNEQFF. In DNA form, the CDR3 reads TGTGCCAGCAGCGCCATCGGGAGCCCCTACAATGAGCAGTTCTTC.

This rearrangement joins TRBV7-9 to TRBJ1-4, with a weak D call TRBD1 (5 bases). The CDR3 sequence is 15 residues long. Germline V gene data show CDR1 as SEHNR and CDR2 as FQNEAQ (reference sequence). Deletions cut 1 base from V and 8 bases from J, with 14 bases between. CDR3 region: CASSLDFGAREKLFF. The DNA of the CDR3 is TGTGCCAGCAGCTTAGACTTTGGGGCTAGAGAAAAACTGTTTTTT.